This T cell receptor (beta chain) was profiled in a study of blood T cell repertoires in COVID-19. Study-level information: Sites across the United States, Italy and Spain contributed samples from acute and convalescent COVID-19. Nucleic acid was either cDNA or gDNA, and it came from T cells, B-cell-depleted T cells, or PBMCs.

Method: immunoSEQ multiplex PCR; TCRdb's copy keeps in-frame clones and lacks some. The sample has roughly 130,000 clones, 84% seen once; the top ten hold around 13%. There are 14 residues in the CDR3. Germline CDR1 reads GTSNPN; CDR2 reads SVGIG (reference sequence). Trimming left V 2 bases short and J 1 base short, with 11 bases between. The material sequenced was peripheral blood. The chain couples TRBV30 to TRBJ1-1; D perhaps matches TRBD1 (5 bases). The receptor comes from a woman in her thirties who had recovered from COVID-19. DNA for the CDR3: TGTGCCTGGAGTCCGACAGACAGGAACACTGAAGCTTTCTTT. Protein product: CAWSPTDRNTEAFF.